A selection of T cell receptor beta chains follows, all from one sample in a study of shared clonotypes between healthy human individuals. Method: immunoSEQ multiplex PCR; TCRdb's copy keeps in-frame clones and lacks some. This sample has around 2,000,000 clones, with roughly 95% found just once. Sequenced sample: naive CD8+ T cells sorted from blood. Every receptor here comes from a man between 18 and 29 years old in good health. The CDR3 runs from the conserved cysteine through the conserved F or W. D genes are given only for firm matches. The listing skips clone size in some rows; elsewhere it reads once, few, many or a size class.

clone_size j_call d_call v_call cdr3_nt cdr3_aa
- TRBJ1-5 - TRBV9 TGTGCCAGCAGCGTAGGACTGTTGCATCAGCCCCAGCATTTT CASSVGLLHQPQHF
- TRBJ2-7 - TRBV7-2 TGTGCCAGCAGCTTAGGGGGTGAAATTTCCTACGAGCAGTACTTC CASSLGGEISYEQYF
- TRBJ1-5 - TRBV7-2 TGTGCCAGCAGCGAACGGGTTTATCAGCCCCAGCATTTT CASSERVYQPQHF
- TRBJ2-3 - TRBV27 TGTGCCAGCAGTTTATTCGCCACAGATACGCAGTATTTT CASSLFATDTQYF
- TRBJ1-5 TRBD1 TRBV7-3 TGTGCCAGCAGTCTCTACCGGGACAGGTGGAATCAGCCCCAGCATTTT CASSLYRDRWNQPQHF
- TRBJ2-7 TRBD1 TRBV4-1 TGCGCCAGCAGCCCCCCCGGGGACAGGGCTAGGCAGTACTTC CASSPPGDRARQYF
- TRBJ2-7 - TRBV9 TGTGCCAGCAGCCTAGCTGGGGGCTACGAGCAGTACTTC CASSLAGGYEQYF
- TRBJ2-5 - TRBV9 TGTGCCAGCAGCCCCCTCTTTGGGTTGAATGGAGAAGAGACCCAGTACTTC CASSPLFGLNGEETQYF
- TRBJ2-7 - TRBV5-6 TGTGCCAGCAGCTTGGGGGGCCTCGAGCAGTACTTC CASSLGGLEQYF
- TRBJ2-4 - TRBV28 TGTGCCAGCAGTTGGCCCACCGGGACCCCCAGGGAAGGGGCCAAAAACATTCAGTACTTC CASSWPTGTPREGAKNIQYF
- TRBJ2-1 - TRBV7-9 TGTGCCAGCAGCCCGTTGGGGGGCCCCTTTGACAATGAGCAGTTCTTC CASSPLGGPFDNEQFF
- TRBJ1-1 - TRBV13 TGTGCCAGCAGCTTATATAAGGGGGGTGAAGCTTTCTTT CASSLYKGGEAFF
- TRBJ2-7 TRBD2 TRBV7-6 TGTGCCAGCAGCTTACTTAGCGGGGCTTCTAACGAGCAGTACTTC CASSLLSGASNEQYF
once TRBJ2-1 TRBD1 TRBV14 TGTGCCAGCAGCCAAGAAGGGACAGGAAATGAGCAGTTCTTC CASSQEGTGNEQFF
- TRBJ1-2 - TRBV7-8 TGTGCCAGCAGCCCTGACGGTGAATACTATGGCTACACCTTC CASSPDGEYYGYTF
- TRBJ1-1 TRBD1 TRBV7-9 TGTGCCAGCAGCTTAATAGGACAGGGGGCTTCTGAAGCTTTCTTT CASSLIGQGASEAFF
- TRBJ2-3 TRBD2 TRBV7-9 TGTGCCAGCAGCCTACTAGCGGGGGGGTCCACAGATACGCAGTATTTT CASSLLAGGSTDTQYF
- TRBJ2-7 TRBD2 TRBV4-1 TGCGCCAGCAGCCTGGGACTAGCGGGAGGGTTCAACGAGCAGTACTTC CASSLGLAGGFNEQYF
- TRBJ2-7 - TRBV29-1 TGCAGCGTTGAGGGCAAGAACTACGAGCAGTACTTC CSVEGKNYEQYF
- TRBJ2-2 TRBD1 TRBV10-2 TGCGCCAGCCAGGGGGCATCGGACACCGGGGAGCTGTTTTTT CASQGASDTGELFF